The table lists the clone carrying this T cell receptor (beta chain) with a few counts. Its antigen is as yet unknown. This entry belongs to a study of T-cell reconstitution after alpha-beta-depleted transplantation in children. Study-wide findings and caveats: In some patients, recipient T cells and intrathymic progenitors surviving conditioning explained high day-60 diversity. It was reported that alpha-beta T cells came from several hundred expanded graft clones (about two months after transplant). T-cell counts and diversity were attributed mostly to newly produced T cells one year after transplant.

Preparation of the TCRbeta library involved a method that used unique molecular identifiers. One entry per CDR3 protein, called by TCRdb with MiXCR from the PCR reads. The sample yields more than 200,000 distinct CDR3 sequences, around 25% seen once. Trimming cost V 3 bases and J 5 bases; bases outside gene matches: 8. CDR3 length: 15 residues. The germline CDR1 and CDR2 sequences are SGHRS and YFSETQ. This sequence joins TRBV5-1 and TRBJ2-1, with 7 bases lining up with TRBD2. The sample here was PBMCs, taken before TCRalphabeta/CD19-depleted stem cell transplant. The clonotype originates from a girl aged 2-9 years with Fanconi anemia, due to receive a stem cell transplant. The CDR3 DNA reads as TGCGCCAGCAGCTCGGCTAGCGGTTATAACAATGAGCAGTTCTTC. Protein product: CASSSASGYNNEQFF. Complete variable domain (other parts from reference TRBV5-1 and TRBJ2-1): KAGVTQTPRYLIKTRGQQVTLSCSPISGHRSVSWYQQTPGQGLQFLFEYFSETQRNKGNFPGRFSGRQFSNSRSEMNVSTLELGDSALYLCASSSASGYNNEQFFGPGTRLTVL.